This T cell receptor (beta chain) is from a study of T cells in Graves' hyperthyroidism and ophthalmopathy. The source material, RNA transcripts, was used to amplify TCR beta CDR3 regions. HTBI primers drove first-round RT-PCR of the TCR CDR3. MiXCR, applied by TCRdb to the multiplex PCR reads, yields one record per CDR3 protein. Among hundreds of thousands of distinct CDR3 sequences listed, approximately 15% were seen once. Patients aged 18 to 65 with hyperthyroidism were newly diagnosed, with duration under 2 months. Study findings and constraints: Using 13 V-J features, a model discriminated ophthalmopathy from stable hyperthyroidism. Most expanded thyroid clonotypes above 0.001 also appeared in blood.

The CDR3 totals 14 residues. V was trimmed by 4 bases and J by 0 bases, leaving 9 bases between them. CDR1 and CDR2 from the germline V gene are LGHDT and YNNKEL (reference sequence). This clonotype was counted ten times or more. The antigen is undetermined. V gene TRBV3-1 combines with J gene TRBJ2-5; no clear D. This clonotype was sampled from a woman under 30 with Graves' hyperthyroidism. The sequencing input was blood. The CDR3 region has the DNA TGTGCCAGCAGCCCGCTGTTTAACCAAGAGACCCAGTACTTC. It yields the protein CASSPLFNQETQYF.